Listed below are T cell receptor beta chains from one sample, sequenced in a study of blood T cells in healthy people across ages. TCRdb used MiXCR to reprocess the 5' RACE reads, holding one entry per CDR3 protein. The sample shows 1.5 million to 2 million distinct CDR3 sequences, around half of them seen only once. Input material: blood. These receptors were obtained from a woman aged 40 to 49 in good health. CDR3s include the opening cysteine and the closing phenylalanine or tryptophan. The order of the fields is CDR3 DNA, CDR3 protein, clone size, J gene, V gene, CDR3 length, D gene. The D gene is left open where the match is weak. Only part of the rows carry a size: once, few, many, or a class if the clone is expanded.

TGCGCCACCAGGGAAGGGTCAGAGACCCAGTACTTC CATREGSETQYF - TRBJ2-5 TRBV5-1 12 -
TGTGCCAGCAGCTTATGGGTTGCGGGGACCTACAATGAGCAGTTCTTC CASSLWVAGTYNEQFF - TRBJ2-1 TRBV7-8 16 -
TGTGCCAGCAGCCCGGAGGTCTCGCGAGGGGAGACCCAGTACTTC CASSPEVSRGETQYF - TRBJ2-5 TRBV28 15 -
TGCGCCAGCAGCCAAGATCTGACTACTAGCGGGGGGGCCGATACGCAGTATTTT CASSQDLTTSGGADTQYF - TRBJ2-3 TRBV4-3 18 TRBD2
TGTGCCAGCAGCCAAGAATGGGACAACTACAATGAGCAGTACTTC CASSQEWDNYNEQYF - TRBJ2-7 TRBV4-2 15 -
TGCGCCAGCAGCCAGACGGCCAAGGCCTACGAGCAGTACTTC CASSQTAKAYEQYF - TRBJ2-7 TRBV5-1 14 -
TGTGCCAGCTCACCACAACTAGGGGCAGATACGCAGTATTTT CASSPQLGADTQYF few TRBJ2-3 TRBV18 14 -
TGTGCCAGCAGTCTACTGACAGGGGGTAACTATGGCTACACCTTC CASSLLTGGNYGYTF few TRBJ1-2 TRBV12-3/TRBV12-4 15 TRBD1
TGCGCCAGCAGTGAGTTCATGGATCTAATACAAGAGACCCAGTACTTC CASSEFMDLIQETQYF few TRBJ2-5 TRBV10-2 16 -
TGCAGTGCTAGGACAGCCACCAGCTATGGCTACACCTTC CSARTATSYGYTF - TRBJ1-2 TRBV20-1 13 -
TGCGCCAGCAGCTTGGCCGCACAGGCACAAGAGACCCAGTACTTC CASSLAAQAQETQYF - TRBJ2-5 TRBV5-1 15 -
TGTGCCAGCAGCGTAGTTCCGAATGAGCAGTTCTTC CASSVVPNEQFF few TRBJ2-1 TRBV9 12 -
TGTGCCAGCAGCCGCTACCGGGGGGCCGCCTCCAGCACAGATACGCAGTATTTT CASSRYRGAASSTDTQYF once TRBJ2-3 TRBV7-2 18 -
TGTGCCAGCAGTTTATCGAAGACTAGCGGGGCGACCTACGAGCAGTACTTC CASSLSKTSGATYEQYF few TRBJ2-7 TRBV27 17 TRBD2
TGTGTCAGCAGCCTCGACAGGGGCGGCTACACCTTC CVSSLDRGGYTF - TRBJ1-2 TRBV7-2 12 TRBD1
TGTGCCAGCAGCTTCTCTAGCGGGGGGACTCTTGTTGAGCAGTTCTTC CASSFSSGGTLVEQFF - TRBJ2-1 TRBV11-2 16 TRBD2
TGTGCCACCATACAGGGGCGGGAGACCCAGTACTTC CATIQGRETQYF once TRBJ2-5 TRBV24-1 12 TRBD1
TGTGCCAGCTCACCGGATGGACAGGGCCCCTACAATGAGCAGTTCTTC CASSPDGQGPYNEQFF few TRBJ2-1 TRBV18 16 TRBD1
TGTGCCAGCAGTATTAGCGGGGGGGCCACTGAGCAGTTCTTC CASSISGGATEQFF few TRBJ2-1 TRBV6-1 14 TRBD2
TGCGCCAGTAAAGAGACAGGGTTGGGTCAATTAAGGGCCAACGTCCTGACTTTC CASKETGLGQLRANVLTF - TRBJ2-6 TRBV5-1 18 TRBD1